This T cell receptor (beta chain) was sequenced for a study of blood T cell repertoires in COVID-19. At the level of the study: From T cells, B-cell-depleted T cells, or PBMCs came the material, which was cDNA or gDNA.

A remark on this clone: This same CDR3 is encoded by further DNA sequences in the sample.

As handled by the study authors: Amplification of reference gene primers provided the estimated nucleated cell counts. The assay was immunoSEQ multiplex PCR, and TCRdb's table has in-frame clones only and misses some. D and trimming were read from the DNA, whereas the V and J calls and clone size are those reported in that table. The sample has approximately 270,000 clones, about 86% seen once. Trimming removed 5 bases from V and 6 bases from J; junction bases left unmatched: 5. There are 15 residues in the CDR3. Germline V gene lookup returns CDR1 SEHNR and CDR2 FQNEAQ (reference sequence). The sequenced sample was peripheral blood. The J gene is TRBJ1-6, the V gene TRBV7-9; 9 nucleotides align to TRBD1. The source is a man older than 75 with acute or convalescent COVID-19. DNA of the CDR3: TGTGCCAGCAGCCCAGGGACAGGGAGTAATTCACCCCTCCACTTT. This gives the protein CASSPGTGSNSPLHF.